One and the same sample provided the 9 T cell receptor beta chains below, sequenced in a study of human T cells and chemical hapten exposure. As for time point: patch test 1, 2 weeks after DPC sensitization. Noted treatment: therapeutic diphenylcyclopropenone sensitization with weekly scalp DPC. TCRdb redid the calling of the RACE reads with MiXCR, one entry per CDR3 protein. The top ten hold roughly 10% of the sample, which has tens of thousands of distinct CDR3 sequences, approximately 29% seen once. This specimen consisted of whole blood, obtained in connection with sensitization to the hapten diphenylcyclopropenone (DPC). Receptors were obtained from a man between 35 and 55 years old with alopecia areata. Some clones in this sample may be carry-over from other donors' samples.

The sample holds a few counts of this clonotype. This chain uses TRBV7-9 with TRBJ2-5, with D uncertain. The CDR3 loop spans 13 amino acids. V shed 5 bases and J shed 5 bases, with 12 bases lying between them. Germline CDR1 is SEHNR and CDR2 is FQNEAQ (reference sequence). CDR3 bases: TGTGCCAGCAGCCCCCCGCTTTCTGAGACCCAGTACTTC. It encodes CASSPPLSETQYF. The full variable domain, rest sourced from reference TRBV7-9 and TRBJ2-5, is DTGVSQNPRHKITKRGQNVTFRCDPISEHNRLYWYRQTLGQGPEFLTYFQNEAQLEKSRLLSDRFSAERPKGSFSTLEIQRTEQGDSAMYLCASSPPLSETQYFGPGTRLLVL.

This clonotype was observed a few times. V gene TRBV7-2 combines with J gene TRBJ2-6, with D possibly TRBD2 on 7 matching bases. Germline CDR1 SGHTA, CDR2 FQGNSA. The CDR3 has 15 residues. V lost 5 bases and J 2 bases, leaving 10 bases between the germline ends. CDR3 amino acids: CASSRGGTGANVLTF. Written as DNA, the CDR3 is TGTGCCAGCAGCCGCGGGGGCACTGGGGCCAACGTCCTGACTTTC.

The V call is TRBV19, the J call TRBJ1-1; D unresolved. Trimming pared 3 bases from V and 5 bases from J, leaving 10 bases between. The CDR3 totals 13 residues. Germline loops: CDR1 LNHDA, CDR2 SQIVND (reference sequence). The CDR3 DNA sequence: TGTGCCAGTAGTATCACGATATGGACTGAAGCTTTCTTT. Protein product: CASSITIWTEAFF.

This clonotype was seen only a few times. V gene TRBV7-8 combines with J gene TRBJ1-1, with 7 bases matching TRBD1. V gave up 8 bases and J gave up 4 bases; unmatched junction bases: 10. Germline V lookup: CDR1 SGHVS, CDR2 FQNEAQ. This CDR3 region has 14 residues. The CDR3 here is CASDTQGFGTEAFF. CDR3 nucleotides: TGTGCCAGCGACACACAGGGGTTCGGCACTGAAGCTTTCTTT.

The sample holds a few counts of this clonotype. The chain combines TRBV7-2 with TRBJ2-3; TRBD2 matches 11 bases. The V segment lost 3 bases and the J segment 1 base; nucleotides outside the gene matches: 21. CDR3 size: 22 residues. Germline V gene data show CDR1 as SGHTA and CDR2 as FQGNSA. The CDR3 nucleotides read TGTGCCAGCAGCTTCGGGACAGGGATCTTCGTAGCGGGAGGGCCGGGCACAGATACGCAGTATTTT. Translation gives CASSFGTGIFVAGGPGTDTQYF. Combining the CDR3 with reference TRBV7-2 and TRBJ2-3 gives the whole variable domain GAGVSQSPSNKVTEKGKDVELRCDPISGHTALYWYRQSLGQGLEFLIYFQGNSAPDKSGLPSDRFSAERTGGSVSTLTIQRTQQEDSAVYLCASSFGTGIFVAGGPGTDTQYFGPGTRLTVL.

This clonotype occurred a few times. The V call is TRBV7-3, the J call TRBJ2-2; D perhaps matches TRBD2 (5 bases). The germline V and J ends were trimmed by 8 bases and 1 base, with 14 bases remaining between them. CDR1 and CDR2 (germline): SGHTA, FQGTGA. This CDR3 comprises 15 residues. In nucleotides, the CDR3 is TGTGCCAGCGGAGGAGGACGGAAGAACACCGGGGAGCTGTTTTTT. As protein: CASGGGRKNTGELFF. Supplemented by reference TRBV7-3 and TRBJ2-2, the full variable domain reads GAGVSQTPSNKVTEKGKYVELRCDPISGHTALYWYRQSLGQGPEFLIYFQGTGAADDSGLPNDRFFAVRPEGSVSTLKIQRTERGDSAVYLCASGGGRKNTGELFFGEGSRLTVL.

J is TRBJ2-7 and V is TRBV28, with 8 bases aligning to TRBD2. The CDR3 is made up of 15 amino acids. Losses at the gene ends were 5 bases for V and 7 bases for J; bases not matched to a gene: 13. CDR1 and CDR2 (germline): MDHEN, SYDVKM. The CDR3 loop reads CASSTVGLAGGEQYF. CDR3 nucleotides: TGTGCCAGCAGTACGGTGGGGCTAGCGGGTGGGGAGCAGTACTTC.

A note on this clonotype: A junction boundary mismatches the germline segment, possibly from a read error. V is TRBV10-2 and J is TRBJ1-1, with D tentatively TRBD1 (6 bases). From germline, CDR1 is WSHSY and CDR2 SAAADI. This CDR3 contains 12 residues. CDR3 residues: CASSYHRAETFF. The CDR3 bases are TGCGCCAGCAGCTACCACAGGGCTGAAACTTTCTTT.

This chain connects TRBV12-5 to TRBJ2-5; a possible D gene is TRBD2 (5 bases). CDR1 is LGHNT and CDR2 is FRNRAP in the germline V gene. The germline V and J ends were trimmed by 2 bases and 0 bases, with 10 bases remaining between them. The CDR3 is 15 residues long. The CDR3 nucleotides are TGTGCTAGTGGTTTGAGCGGAGCGTACCAAGAGACCCAGTACTTC. Amino acid sequence: CASGLSGAYQETQYF.